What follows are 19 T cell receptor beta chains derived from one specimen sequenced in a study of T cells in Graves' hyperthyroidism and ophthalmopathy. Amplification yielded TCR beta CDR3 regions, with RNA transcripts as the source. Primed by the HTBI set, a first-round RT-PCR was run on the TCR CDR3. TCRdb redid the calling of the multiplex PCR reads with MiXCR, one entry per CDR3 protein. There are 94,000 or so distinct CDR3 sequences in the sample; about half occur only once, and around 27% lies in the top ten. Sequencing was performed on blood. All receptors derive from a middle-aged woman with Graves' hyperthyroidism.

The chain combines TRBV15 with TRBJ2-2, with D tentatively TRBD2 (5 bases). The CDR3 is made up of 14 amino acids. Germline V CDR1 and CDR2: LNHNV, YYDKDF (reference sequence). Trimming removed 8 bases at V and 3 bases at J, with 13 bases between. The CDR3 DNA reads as TGTGCCACCCTGGGCAAACTAGACACCGGGGAGCTGTTTTTT. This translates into CATLGKLDTGELFF.

CDR3: CSVWDRSSGANVLTF. The CDR3 DNA follows: TGCAGCGTTTGGGACAGATCCTCTGGGGCCAACGTCCTGACTTTC. The genes are TRBV29-1 and TRBJ2-6; 7 nucleotides align to TRBD1. Per the germline V gene, CDR1 is SQVTM and CDR2 is ANQGSEA. Trimming at V came to 5 bases and at J to 0 bases, leaving 4 bases not matched to a gene. The CDR3 totals 15 residues.

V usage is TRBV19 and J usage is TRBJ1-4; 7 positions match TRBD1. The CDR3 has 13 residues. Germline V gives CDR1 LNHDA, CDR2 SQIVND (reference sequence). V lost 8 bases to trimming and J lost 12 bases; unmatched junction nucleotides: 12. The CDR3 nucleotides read TGTGCCAGTGGACAGGCGAATAGTTTGGAACTGTTTTTT. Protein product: CASGQANSLELFF. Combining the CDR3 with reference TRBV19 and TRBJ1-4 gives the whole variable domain DGGITQSPKYLFRKEGQNVTLSCEQNLNHDAMYWYRQDPGQGLRLIYYSQIVNDFQKGDIAEGYSVSREKKESFPLTVTSAQKNPTAFYLCASGQANSLELFFGSGTQLSVL.

CDR3 DNA: TGTGCCAGCAGGTCAGGGACTAGCGATGTCTCCTACGAGCAGTACTTC. It encodes CASRSGTSDVSYEQYF. This chain joins TRBV6-5 and TRBJ2-7, with 10 bases identical to TRBD2. Germline CDR1 reads MNHEY; CDR2 reads SVGAGI. V lost 6 bases, J lost 0 bases, and 8 bases stayed unmatched. The CDR3 totals 16 residues.

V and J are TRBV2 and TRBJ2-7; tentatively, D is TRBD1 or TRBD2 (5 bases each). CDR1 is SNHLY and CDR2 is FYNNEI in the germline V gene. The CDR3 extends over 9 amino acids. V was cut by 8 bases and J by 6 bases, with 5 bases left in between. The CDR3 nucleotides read TGTGCCAGCGGGGGCGAGCAGTACTTC. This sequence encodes CASGGEQYF.

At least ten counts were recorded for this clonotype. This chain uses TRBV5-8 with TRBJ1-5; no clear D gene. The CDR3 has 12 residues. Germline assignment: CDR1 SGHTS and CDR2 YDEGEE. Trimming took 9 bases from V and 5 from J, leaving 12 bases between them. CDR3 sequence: CATSEADQPQHF. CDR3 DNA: TGTGCCACCTCGGAGGCGGATCAGCCCCAGCATTTT.

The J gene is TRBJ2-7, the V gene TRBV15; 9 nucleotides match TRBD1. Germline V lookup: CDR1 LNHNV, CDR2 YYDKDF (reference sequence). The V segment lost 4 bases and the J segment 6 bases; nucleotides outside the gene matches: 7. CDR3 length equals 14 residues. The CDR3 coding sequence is TGTGCCACCAGCACCCGAGGACAGGGGACCGAGCAGTACTTC. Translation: CATSTRGQGTEQYF.

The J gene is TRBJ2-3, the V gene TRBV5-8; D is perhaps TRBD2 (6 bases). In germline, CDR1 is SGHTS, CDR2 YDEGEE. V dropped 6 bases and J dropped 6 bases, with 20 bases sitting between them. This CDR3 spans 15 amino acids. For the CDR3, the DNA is TGTGCCAGCACACACCGCGGAGGAGGGGCTGATACGCAGTATTTT. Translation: CASTHRGGGADTQYF.

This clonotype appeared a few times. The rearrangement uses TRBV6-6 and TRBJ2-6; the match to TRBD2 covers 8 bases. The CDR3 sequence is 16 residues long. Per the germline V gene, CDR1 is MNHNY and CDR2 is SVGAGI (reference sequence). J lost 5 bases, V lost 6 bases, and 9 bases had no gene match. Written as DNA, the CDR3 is TGTGCCAGCAGCTCACCGATTAGCGGGAGGGCCAACGTCCTGACTTTC. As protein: CASSSPISGRANVLTF.

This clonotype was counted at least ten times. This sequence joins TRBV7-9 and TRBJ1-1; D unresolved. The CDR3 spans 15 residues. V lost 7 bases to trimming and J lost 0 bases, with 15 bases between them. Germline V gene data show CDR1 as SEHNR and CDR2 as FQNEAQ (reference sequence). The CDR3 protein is CASTSRSDLNTEAFF. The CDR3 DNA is TGTGCCAGCACCTCTAGGTCAGACCTGAACACTGAAGCTTTCTTT.

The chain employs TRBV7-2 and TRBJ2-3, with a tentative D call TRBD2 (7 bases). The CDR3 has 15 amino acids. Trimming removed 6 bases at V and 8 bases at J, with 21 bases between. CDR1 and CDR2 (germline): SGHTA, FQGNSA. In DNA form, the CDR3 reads TGTGCCAGCAGTCCCACAGGGAGGGGAGGTGGTACGCAGTATTTT. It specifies CASSPTGRGGGTQYF. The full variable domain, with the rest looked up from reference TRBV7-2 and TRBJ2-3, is GAGVSQSPSNKVTEKGKDVELRCDPISGHTALYWYRQSLGQGLEFLIYFQGNSAPDKSGLPSDRFSAERTGGSVSTLTIQRTQQEDSAVYLCASSPTGRGGGTQYFGPGTRLTVL.

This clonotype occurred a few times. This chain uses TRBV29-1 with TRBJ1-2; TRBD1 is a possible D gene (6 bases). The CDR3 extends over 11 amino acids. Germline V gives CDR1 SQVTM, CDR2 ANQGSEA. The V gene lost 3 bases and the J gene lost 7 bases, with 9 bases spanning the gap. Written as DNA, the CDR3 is TGCAGCGTTGATGACAGGCTTGGCTACACCTTC. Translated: CSVDDRLGYTF.

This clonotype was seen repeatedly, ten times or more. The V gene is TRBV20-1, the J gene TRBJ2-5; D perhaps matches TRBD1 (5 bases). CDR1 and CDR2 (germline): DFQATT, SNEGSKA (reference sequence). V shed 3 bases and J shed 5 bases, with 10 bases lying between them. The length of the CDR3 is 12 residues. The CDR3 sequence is CSASIAGETQYF. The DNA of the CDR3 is TGCAGTGCTAGTATAGCAGGGGAGACCCAGTACTTC.

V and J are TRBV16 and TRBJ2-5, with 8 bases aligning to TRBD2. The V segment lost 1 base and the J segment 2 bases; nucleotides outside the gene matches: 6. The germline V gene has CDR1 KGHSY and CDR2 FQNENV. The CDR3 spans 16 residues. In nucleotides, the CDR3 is TGTGCCAGCAGCCAATTTGGACTAGCACGGCAAGAGACCCAGTACTTC. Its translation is CASSQFGLARQETQYF.

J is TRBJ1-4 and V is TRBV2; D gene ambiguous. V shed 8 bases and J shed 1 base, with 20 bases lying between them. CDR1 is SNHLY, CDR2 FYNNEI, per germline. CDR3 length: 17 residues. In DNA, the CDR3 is TGTGCCAGCTCACCACCGGGGAGGGCCGTAACTAATGAAAAACTGTTTTTT. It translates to CASSPPGRAVTNEKLFF.

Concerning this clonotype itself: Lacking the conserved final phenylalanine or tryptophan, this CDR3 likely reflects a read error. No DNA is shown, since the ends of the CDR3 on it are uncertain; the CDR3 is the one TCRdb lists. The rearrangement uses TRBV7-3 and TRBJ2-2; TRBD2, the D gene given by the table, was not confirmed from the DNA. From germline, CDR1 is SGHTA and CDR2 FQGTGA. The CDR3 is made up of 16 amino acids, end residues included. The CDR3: CASSVAGGTGTGELVL.

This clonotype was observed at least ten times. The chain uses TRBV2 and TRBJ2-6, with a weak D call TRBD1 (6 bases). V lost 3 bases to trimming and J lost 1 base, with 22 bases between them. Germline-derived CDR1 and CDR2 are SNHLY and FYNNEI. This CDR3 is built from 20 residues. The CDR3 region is CASSEKALQQGSSGANVLTF. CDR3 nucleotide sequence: TGTGCCAGCAGTGAGAAAGCCCTCCAACAGGGATCATCTGGGGCCAACGTCCTGACTTTC.

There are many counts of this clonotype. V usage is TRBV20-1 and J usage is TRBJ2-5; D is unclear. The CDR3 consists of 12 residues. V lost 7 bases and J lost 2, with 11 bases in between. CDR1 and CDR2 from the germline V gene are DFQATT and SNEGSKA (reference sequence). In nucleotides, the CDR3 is TGCAGTGTTGTACAGAATCAAGAGACCCAGTACTTC. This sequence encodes CSVVQNQETQYF.

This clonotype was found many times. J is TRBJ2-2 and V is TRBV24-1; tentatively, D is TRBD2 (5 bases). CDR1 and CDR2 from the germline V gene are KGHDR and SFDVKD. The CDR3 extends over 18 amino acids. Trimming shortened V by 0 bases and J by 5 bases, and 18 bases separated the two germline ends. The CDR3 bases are TGTGCCACCAGTGATTTGGGAGGAGAGCTAGGAAGGACCGGGGAGCTGTTTTTT. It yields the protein CATSDLGGELGRTGELFF.